This TCR beta chain was sequenced during a study of Ad26.COV2.S vaccination and SARS-CoV-2 variants. Study overall: Ad26.COV2.S given intramuscularly, once or twice 56 days apart. Study-level results: Comparability of non-spike TCR breadth was observed across vaccine and placebo recipients.

A note on this clone: Antigen: not known.

Sequencing used immunoSEQ multiplex PCR; TCRdb keeps in-frame clones, though not all of them. Counted here are under 500,000 clones, around 92% occurring once; the ten biggest clones make up 1.5% to 2%. The V gene lost 11 bases and the J gene lost 4 bases, with 17 bases spanning the gap. The CDR3 totals 14 residues. CDR1 and CDR2 from the germline V gene are ENHRY and SYGVKD. Sample treatment: around 19 received Ad26.COV2.S at low or high dose, single or two shots; roughly five received placebo; per-sample allocation not given. Specimen acquisition occurred on day 63 following the initial vaccine or placebo injection.

This material consisted of peripheral blood, taken in a trial of Ad26.COV2.S vaccine versus placebo. The gene calls are TRBV10-3 and TRBJ2-2; TRBD1 is a possible D gene (6 bases). The sequence was collected from a person aged 18-65 years who received the Ad26.COV2.S COVID-19 vaccine or a placebo. The CDR3 loop is CALSEDSFTGELFF. As DNA, the CDR3 is TGTGCCTTAAGCGAGGACAGCTTCACCGGGGAGCTGTTTTTT.